The clone carrying this T cell receptor (beta chain) was seen ten or more times. The CDR3 sequence is 16 residues long. The ends were cut back, 0 bases at V and 3 bases at J, with 12 bases in the middle. CDR1 and CDR2 from the germline V gene are MNHEY and SVGEGT. The record originates from a study of blood T cell repertoires in COVID-19. For the study at large: The cDNA or gDNA used as material had been derived from T cells, B-cell-depleted T cells, or PBMCs.

Original processing notes: Reference gene primers were amplified, and this amplification served to estimate nucleated cell counts. Produced via immunoSEQ multiplex PCR; TCRdb's table is partial and in-frame only. The V and J calls and the clone size are those of that table, but D and trimming were determined from the DNA. The sample has 330,000 or so clones; 88% are singletons. Participant-reported clinical history was the basis for cohort assignment. Up to 2 weeks before entering the study, exposed participants had met a COVID-19 case. The source of this sequence is a woman aged 25 to 39 who had been exposed to COVID-19. The chain is built from TRBV6-2 or TRBV6-3 and TRBJ2-4; maybe TRBD1 (6 bases). What was sequenced was PBMCs or T cells enriched from blood (not recorded which). The CDR3 nucleotides are TGTGCCAGCAGTTACTCTTCGGACAGTCACAAAAACATTCAGTACTTC. Protein sequence: CASSYSSDSHKNIQYF.